The clone carrying this T cell receptor beta chain has only a few counts. TCRdb analysed the 5' RACE reads with MiXCR anew, one entry per CDR3 protein. The sample has about 400,000 distinct CDR3 sequences; roughly a quarter are singletons. This record comes from a study of T-cell memory formation after mild COVID-19. The germline V gene encodes CDR1 KGHSH and CDR2 LQKENI. V gave up 1 base and J gave up 3 bases, with 13 bases separating them. This CDR3 is built from 15 residues. The sample taken for sequencing was PBMCs or a T cell subset sorted from them (not recorded which). The TCR originated in an adult woman who had mild COVID-19 (a few samples of this study predate the infection). Cell type and time point are not known. This chain links TRBV18 with TRBJ2-7; possible D gene TRBD1, 5 bases. This CDR3 reads CASSPQAGKGYEQYF. CDR3 coding DNA: TGTGCCAGCTCACCACAGGCAGGGAAAGGCTACGAGCAGTACTTC.